This T cell receptor (beta chain) originates from a study of cytomegalovirus exposure and HLA in healthy donors. Germline CDR1 is SEHNR and CDR2 is FQNEAQ (reference sequence). After removal of 5 bases from V and 5 bases from J, the junction contained 13 bases not matched to a gene. The CDR3 spans 17 residues. In the PCR, 60 Vbeta and 13 Jbeta primers were used. Sequenced by immunoSEQ multiplex PCR; TCRdb stores in-frame clones only, minus some. The sample carries under 200,000 clones, 68% recorded once. Findings of the study overall: The dataset shows that most TCR sequences were rare, while some public TCRs occurred in many donors.

On this clone: Its antigen is currently unknown.

Sequences were obtained from PBMCs. V and J are TRBV7-9 and TRBJ2-3, with 10 bases aligning to TRBD2. The source of this sequence is a woman in her forties in good health and CMV-seropositive. The CDR3 is CASSPLTFSGGQDTQYF. DNA for the CDR3: TGTGCCAGCAGCCCCCTCACCTTTAGCGGGGGGCAAGATACGCAGTATTTT. Complete variable domain (other parts from reference TRBV7-9 and TRBJ2-3): DTGVSQNPRHKITKRGQNVTFRCDPISEHNRLYWYRQTLGQGPEFLTYFQNEAQLEKSRLLSDRFSAERPKGSFSTLEIQRTEQGDSAMYLCASSPLTFSGGQDTQYFGPGTRLTVL.